This T cell receptor (beta chain) is drawn from a study of blood T cell repertoires in COVID-19 (dated by TCRdb to the early 2020s). Study-level background: Samples covering the acute and convalescent phases of COVID-19 were provided by collaborators in the United States, Italy and Spain. The material from the prospective study consisted of cDNA or gDNA derived from T cells, B-cell-depleted T cells, or PBMCs. The dataset comprised deeply sampled blood TCRbeta repertoires from subjects exposed to, actively infected with, or recovered from COVID-19. The repertoires were made available in a free public database intended to serve as a resource for research on the immune response to SARS-CoV-2. The samples were drawn from the first 160 participants of the ongoing ImmuneRACE study and from some 1,300 subjects provided by 6 global collaborators. A de-identified subject ID, COVID-19 status, age in years and sex were almost always included in the sample metadata. Where available, HLA class I and class II types were taken from metadata supplied by the sample provider and were not determined by assay-based typing.

The immunoSEQ Assay, a bias-controlled multiplex PCR, was used to amplify TCRbeta CDR3 regions from genomic DNA. In the paper's pipeline: The number of nucleated cells in each sample was estimated by amplification of reference gene primers within the assay. Sequence reads were collapsed and filtered to measure the absolute abundance of every unique TCRbeta CDR3 rearrangement. Productive Simpson clonality was computed per sample as the square root of Simpson's diversity index over productive rearrangements. In TCRdb, the immuneACCESS table is reduced to in-frame sequences with V and J assigned. These tables do not hold every clone; where another copy was compared, an unresolved V gene accounts for under half, and the others remain unexplained. That table gives V, J and clone size, and the DNA gave D and trimming. This sample holds approximately 250,000 clones; 83% were observed only once. Clones ranked in the top ten supply less than 6.5% of the sample.

Collaborating institutions collected whole blood in K2EDTA tubes following their own protocols. For TCRbeta analysis, collaborators shipped samples as frozen whole blood, isolated PBMCs, or DNA extracted from either of those sample types. Including cysteine and phenylalanine, the CDR3 has 12 amino acids. Left in the record is the CDR3 DNA by itself, 36 bases read in frame from the first base. Trimming at the junction amounts to 7 bases on V and 8 bases on J, and the germline ends lie 17 bases apart. From a lookup of the germline V gene, CDR1 and CDR2 are SQVTM and ANQGSEA. For this clone: Its antigen remains undetermined. No much larger clone exists at a distance of one base, and base qualities are not known.

Study-level results and caveats: The quantity of clinical and demographic metadata differed by source and by participant and was supplied without curation.

The rearrangement combines TRBV29-1 with TRBJ1-1, with TRBD1 tentatively as D gene (6 bases match). The sample comprised peripheral blood. The source is a human donor in a cohort sampled during active COVID-19. CDR3 loop: CSARDHGQEAFF. DNA sequence: TGCAGCGCGAGGGACCACGGACAGGAAGCTTTCTTT.